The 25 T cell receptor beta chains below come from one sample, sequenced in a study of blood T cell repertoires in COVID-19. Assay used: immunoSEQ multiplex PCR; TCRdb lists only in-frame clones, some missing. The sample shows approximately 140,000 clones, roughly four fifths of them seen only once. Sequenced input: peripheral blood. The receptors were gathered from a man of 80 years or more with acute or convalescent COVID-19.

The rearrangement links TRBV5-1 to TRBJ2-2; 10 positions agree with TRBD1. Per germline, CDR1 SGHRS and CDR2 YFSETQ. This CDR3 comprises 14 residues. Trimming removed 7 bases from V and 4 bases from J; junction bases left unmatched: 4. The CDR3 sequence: CASETGGATGELFF. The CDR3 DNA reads TGCGCCAGCGAGACAGGGGGCGCCACCGGGGAGCTGTTTTTT.

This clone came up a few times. The CDR3 nucleotides read TGTGCCAGCAGCTTAGAAACAGCCAACACCGGGGAGCTGTTTTTT. Translated: CASSLETANTGELFF. The chain uses TRBV5-4 and TRBJ2-2; D remains ambiguous. CDR3 length equals 15 residues. Germline CDR1 and CDR2: SGHNT and YYREEE (reference sequence). V shed 2 bases and J shed 2 bases, with 10 bases lying between them.

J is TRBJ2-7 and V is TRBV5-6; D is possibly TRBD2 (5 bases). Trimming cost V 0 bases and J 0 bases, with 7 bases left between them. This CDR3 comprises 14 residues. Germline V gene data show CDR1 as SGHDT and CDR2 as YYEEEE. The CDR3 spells CASSLVGGSYEQYF. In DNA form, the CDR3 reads TGTGCCAGCAGCTTGGTCGGAGGCTCCTACGAGCAGTACTTC.

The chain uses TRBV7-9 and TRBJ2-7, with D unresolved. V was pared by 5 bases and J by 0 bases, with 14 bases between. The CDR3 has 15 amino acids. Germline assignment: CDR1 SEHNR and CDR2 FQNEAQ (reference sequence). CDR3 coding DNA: TGTGCCAGCAGCGGCTCGACTCAGTACTCCTACGAGCAGTACTTC. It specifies CASSGSTQYSYEQYF. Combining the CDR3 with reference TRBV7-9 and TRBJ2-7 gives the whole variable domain DTGVSQNPRHKITKRGQNVTFRCDPISEHNRLYWYRQTLGQGPEFLTYFQNEAQLEKSRLLSDRFSAERPKGSFSTLEIQRTEQGDSAMYLCASSGSTQYSYEQYFGPGTRLTVT.

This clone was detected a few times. CDR3: CATSDGGKLEKLFF. In DNA, the CDR3 is TGTGCCACCAGTGACGGGGGGAAATTGGAAAAACTGTTTTTT. The chain is built from TRBV24-1 and TRBJ1-4; D may be TRBD1 (5 bases). Trimming shortened V by 4 bases and J by 8 bases, and 13 bases separated the two germline ends. Germline CDR1 and CDR2: KGHDR and SFDVKD. The CDR3 covers 14 residues.

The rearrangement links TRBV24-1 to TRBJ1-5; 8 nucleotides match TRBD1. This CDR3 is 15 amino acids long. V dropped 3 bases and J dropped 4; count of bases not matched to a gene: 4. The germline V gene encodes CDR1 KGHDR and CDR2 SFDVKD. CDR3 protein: CATSDRTGKNQPQHF. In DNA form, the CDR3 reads TGTGCCACCAGTGATCGGACAGGGAAGAATCAGCCCCAGCATTTT.

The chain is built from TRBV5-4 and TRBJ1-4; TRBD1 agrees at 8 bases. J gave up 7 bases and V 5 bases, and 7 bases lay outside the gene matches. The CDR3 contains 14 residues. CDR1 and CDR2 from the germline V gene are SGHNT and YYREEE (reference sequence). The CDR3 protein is CASSFDRGSEKLFF. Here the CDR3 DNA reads TGTGCCAGCAGTTTTGACAGGGGTAGTGAAAAACTGTTTTTT.

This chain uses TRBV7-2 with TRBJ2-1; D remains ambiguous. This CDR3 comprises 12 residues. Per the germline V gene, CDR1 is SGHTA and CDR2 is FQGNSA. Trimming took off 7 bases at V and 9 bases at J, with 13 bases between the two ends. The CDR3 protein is CASTPRGGEQFF. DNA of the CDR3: TGTGCCAGCACCCCACGAGGTGGTGAGCAGTTCTTC.

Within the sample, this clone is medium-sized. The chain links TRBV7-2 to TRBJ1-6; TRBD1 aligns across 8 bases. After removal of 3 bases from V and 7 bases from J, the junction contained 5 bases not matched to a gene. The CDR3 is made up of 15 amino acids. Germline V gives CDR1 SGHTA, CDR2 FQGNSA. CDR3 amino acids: CASSFRQGINSPLHF. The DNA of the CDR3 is TGTGCCAGCAGCTTCAGACAGGGGATAAATTCACCCCTCCACTTT.

The CDR3 is CASSRLQGARVEAFF. CDR3 coding DNA: TGTGCCAGCAGTAGACTACAGGGTGCACGGGTCGAAGCTTTCTTT. V usage is TRBV27 and J usage is TRBJ1-1; D possibly corresponds to TRBD1 (6 bases). The ends were cut back, 5 bases at V and 8 bases at J, with 21 bases in the middle. Germline values: CDR1 MNHEY, CDR2 SMNVEV (reference sequence). The length of the CDR3 is 15 residues.

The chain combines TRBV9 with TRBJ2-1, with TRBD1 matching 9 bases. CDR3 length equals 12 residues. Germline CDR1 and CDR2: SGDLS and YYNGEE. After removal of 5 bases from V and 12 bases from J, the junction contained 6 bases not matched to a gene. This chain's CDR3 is CASSSGTGRQFF. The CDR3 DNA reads TGTGCCAGCAGTTCGGGGACAGGGAGGCAGTTCTTC. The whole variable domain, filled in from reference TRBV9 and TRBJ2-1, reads DSGVTQTPKHLITATGQRVTLRCSPRSGDLSVYWYQQSLDQGLQFLIQYYNGEERAKGNILERFSAQQFPDLHSELNLSSLELGDSALYFCASSSGTGRQFFGPGTRLTVL.

CDR3 DNA sequence: TGTGCCAGCAGCACGGGGACAGGGGAGGGCGAGACCCAGTACTTC. Translation gives CASSTGTGEGETQYF. V usage is TRBV7-2 and J usage is TRBJ2-5; 10 positions match TRBD1. The CDR3 runs 15 residues. V gave up 5 bases and J gave up 5 bases; unmatched junction bases: 8. The germline CDR1 and CDR2 sequences are SGHTA and FQGNSA.

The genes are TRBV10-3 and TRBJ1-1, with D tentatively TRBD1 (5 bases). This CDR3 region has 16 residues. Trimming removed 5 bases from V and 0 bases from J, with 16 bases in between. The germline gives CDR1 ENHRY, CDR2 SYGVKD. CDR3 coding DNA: TGTGCCATCAGTAGGGGTGCGGGGACCATGAACACTGAAGCTTTCTTT. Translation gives CAISRGAGTMNTEAFF.

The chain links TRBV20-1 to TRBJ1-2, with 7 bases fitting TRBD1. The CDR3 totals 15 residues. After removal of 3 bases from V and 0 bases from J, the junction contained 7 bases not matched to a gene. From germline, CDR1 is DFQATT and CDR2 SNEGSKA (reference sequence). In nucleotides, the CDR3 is TGCAGTGCTAGTTCGGGACAGCTTACTAACTATGGCTACACCTTC. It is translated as CSASSGQLTNYGYTF.

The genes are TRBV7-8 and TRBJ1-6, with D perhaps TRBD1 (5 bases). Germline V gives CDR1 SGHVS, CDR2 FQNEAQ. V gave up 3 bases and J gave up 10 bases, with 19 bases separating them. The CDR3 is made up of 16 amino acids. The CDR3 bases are TGTGCCAGCAGCTTCAATCTTGGACATGATATATCACCCCTCCACTTT. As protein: CASSFNLGHDISPLHF.

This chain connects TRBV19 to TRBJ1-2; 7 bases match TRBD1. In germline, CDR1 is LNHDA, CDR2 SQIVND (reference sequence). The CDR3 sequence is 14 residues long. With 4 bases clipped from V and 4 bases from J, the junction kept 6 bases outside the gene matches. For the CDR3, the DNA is TGTGCCAGTAGTACCCGGACAGGAATCTATGGCTACACCTTC. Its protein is CASSTRTGIYGYTF.

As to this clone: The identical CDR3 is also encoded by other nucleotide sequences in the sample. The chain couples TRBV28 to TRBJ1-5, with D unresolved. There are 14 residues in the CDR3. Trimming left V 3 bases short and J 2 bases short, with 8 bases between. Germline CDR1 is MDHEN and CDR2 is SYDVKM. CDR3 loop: CASSLLGGNQPQHF. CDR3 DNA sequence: TGTGCCAGCAGTTTGCTGGGCGGCAATCAGCCCCAGCATTTT.

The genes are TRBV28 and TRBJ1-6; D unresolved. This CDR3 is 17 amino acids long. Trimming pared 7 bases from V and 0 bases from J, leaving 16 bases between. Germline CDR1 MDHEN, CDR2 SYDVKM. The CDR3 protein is CASTPDTGSSYNSPLHF. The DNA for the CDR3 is TGTGCCAGCACTCCAGACACGGGGAGCTCCTATAATTCACCCCTCCACTTT.

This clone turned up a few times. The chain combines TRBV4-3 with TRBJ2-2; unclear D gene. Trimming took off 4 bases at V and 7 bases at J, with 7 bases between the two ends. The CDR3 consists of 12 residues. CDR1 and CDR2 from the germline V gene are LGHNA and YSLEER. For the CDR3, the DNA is TGCGCCAGCAGCCCTACGGGCGGGGAGCTGTTTTTT. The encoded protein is CASSPTGGELFF.

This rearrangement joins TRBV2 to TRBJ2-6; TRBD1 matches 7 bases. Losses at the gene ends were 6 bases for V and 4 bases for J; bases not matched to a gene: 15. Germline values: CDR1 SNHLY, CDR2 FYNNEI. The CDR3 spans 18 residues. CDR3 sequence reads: CASRNRNRGSSGANVLTF. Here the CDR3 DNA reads TGTGCCAGCAGGAATAGGAACAGGGGCTCCTCGGGGGCCAACGTCCTGACTTTC.

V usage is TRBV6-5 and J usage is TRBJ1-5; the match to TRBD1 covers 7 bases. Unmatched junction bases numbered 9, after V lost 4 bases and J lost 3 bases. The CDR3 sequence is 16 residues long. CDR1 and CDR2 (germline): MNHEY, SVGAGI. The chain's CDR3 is CASSSRTGPLNQPQHF. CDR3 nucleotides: TGTGCCAGCAGTTCTAGGACAGGACCCCTCAATCAGCCCCAGCATTTT.

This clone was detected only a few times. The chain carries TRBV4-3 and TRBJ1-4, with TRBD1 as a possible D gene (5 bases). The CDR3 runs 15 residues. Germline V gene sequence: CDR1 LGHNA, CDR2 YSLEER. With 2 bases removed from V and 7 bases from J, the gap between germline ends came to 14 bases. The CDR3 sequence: CASSQFQGSFEKLFF. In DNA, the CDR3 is TGCGCCAGCAGCCAATTCCAGGGATCCTTTGAAAAACTGTTTTTT.

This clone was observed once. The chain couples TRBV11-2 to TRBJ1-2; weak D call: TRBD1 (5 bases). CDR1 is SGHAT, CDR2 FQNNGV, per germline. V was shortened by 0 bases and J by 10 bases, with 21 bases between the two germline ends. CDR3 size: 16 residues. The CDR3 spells CASSLETTGTRRSYTF. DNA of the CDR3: TGTGCCAGCAGCTTAGAGACCACCGGGACTCGGAGGTCCTACACCTTC.

The CDR3 sequence is CASSYSGRGEETQYF. In DNA form, the CDR3 reads TGTGCCAGCAGTTACTCAGGCAGGGGGGAAGAGACCCAGTACTTC. V is TRBV6-6 and J is TRBJ2-5, with TRBD1 as a possible D gene (7 bases). The germline CDR1 and CDR2 sequences are MNHNY and SVGAGI (reference sequence). V was cut by 0 bases and J by 3 bases, with 11 bases left in between. The CDR3 extends over 15 amino acids.

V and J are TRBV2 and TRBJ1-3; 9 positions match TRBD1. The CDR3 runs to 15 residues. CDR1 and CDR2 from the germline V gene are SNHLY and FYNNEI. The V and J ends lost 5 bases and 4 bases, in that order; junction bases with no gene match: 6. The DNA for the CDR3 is TGTGCCAGCAGTAGCACAGGGGGCATAGGAAACACCATATATTTT. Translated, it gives CASSSTGGIGNTIYF.